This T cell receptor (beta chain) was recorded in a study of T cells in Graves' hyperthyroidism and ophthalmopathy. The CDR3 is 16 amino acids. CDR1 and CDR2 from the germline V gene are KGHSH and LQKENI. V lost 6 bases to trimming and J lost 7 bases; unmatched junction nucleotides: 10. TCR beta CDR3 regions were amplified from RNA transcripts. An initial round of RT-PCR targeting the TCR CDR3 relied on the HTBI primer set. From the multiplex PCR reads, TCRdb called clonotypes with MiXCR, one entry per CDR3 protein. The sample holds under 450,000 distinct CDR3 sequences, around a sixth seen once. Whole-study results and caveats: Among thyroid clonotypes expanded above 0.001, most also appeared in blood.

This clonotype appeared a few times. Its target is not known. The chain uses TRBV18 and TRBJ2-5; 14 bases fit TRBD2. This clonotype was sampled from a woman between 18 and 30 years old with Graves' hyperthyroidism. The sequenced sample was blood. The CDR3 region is CASSQGTSGGPRTQYF. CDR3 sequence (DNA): TGTGCCAGCTCCCAAGGGACTAGCGGGGGCCCCCGGACCCAGTACTTC.